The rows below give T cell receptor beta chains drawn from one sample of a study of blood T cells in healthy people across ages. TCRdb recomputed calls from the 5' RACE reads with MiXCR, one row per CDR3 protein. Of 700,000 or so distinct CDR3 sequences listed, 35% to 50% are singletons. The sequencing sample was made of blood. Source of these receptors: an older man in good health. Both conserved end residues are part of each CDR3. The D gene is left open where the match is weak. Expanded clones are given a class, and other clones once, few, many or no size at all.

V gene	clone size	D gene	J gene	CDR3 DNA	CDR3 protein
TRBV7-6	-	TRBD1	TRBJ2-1	TGTGCCAGCAGTTCTAATGCAGGGGGATTGAGGAATGAGCAGTTCTTC	CASSSNAGGLRNEQFF
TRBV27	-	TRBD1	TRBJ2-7	TGTACCAGCAGTTTATCGGACAGGGGATCCTACGAGCAGTACTTC	CTSSLSDRGSYEQYF
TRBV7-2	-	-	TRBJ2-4	TGTGCCAGCAGACTTGGGGGAGAGTACTTC	CASRLGGEYF
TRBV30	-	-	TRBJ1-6	TGTGCCTGGAGTGAACGGGGTTATTCACCCCTCCACTTT	CAWSERGYSPLHF
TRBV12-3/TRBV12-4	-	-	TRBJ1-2	TGTGCCAGCCGACCGGGAGGGTATCATGGCTACACCTTC	CASRPGGYHGYTF
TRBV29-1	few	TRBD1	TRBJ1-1	TGCAGCGTTTTGACAGGGATTAACACTGAAGCTTTCTTT	CSVLTGINTEAFF
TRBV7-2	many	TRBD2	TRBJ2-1	TGTGCCAGCAGCTCCGCGGGACTAGCGGGAAACAATGAGCAGTTCTTC	CASSSAGLAGNNEQFF
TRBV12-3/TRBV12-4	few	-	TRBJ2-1	TGTGCCAGCAGCTTCCGGGGAGAGGGGCGGGAGCAGTTCTTC	CASSFRGEGREQFF
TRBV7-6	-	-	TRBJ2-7	TGTGCCAGCAGCTTAGTTTCCGTATCCTACAATGAGCAGTACTTC	CASSLVSVSYNEQYF
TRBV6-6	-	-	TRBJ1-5	TGTGCCAGCAGTAAAGATGTCATGGGAAGTCAGCCCCAGCATTTT	CASSKDVMGSQPQHF
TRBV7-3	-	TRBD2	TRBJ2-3	TGTGCCAGCACCCCTTTTAGCGGGAGTAGGGCTGATACGCAGTATTTT	CASTPFSGSRADTQYF
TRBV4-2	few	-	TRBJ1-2	TGTGCCAGCAGCCAAGATTCTTCTTATGGGCAGGACTATGGCTACACCTTC	CASSQDSSYGQDYGYTF
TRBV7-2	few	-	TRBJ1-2	TGTGCCAGCAGCTTAGATGCCGGCCAGGGTGCTAACTATGGCTACACCTTC	CASSLDAGQGANYGYTF
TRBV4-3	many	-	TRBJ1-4	TGCGCCAGCAGCCAAGATTCCAGAAATGAAAAACTGTTTTTT	CASSQDSRNEKLFF
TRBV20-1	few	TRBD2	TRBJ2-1	TGCAGTGCTCCTATAGCGGGAGTTTTAAACAATGAGCAGTTCTTC	CSAPIAGVLNNEQFF
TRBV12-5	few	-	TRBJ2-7	TGTGCTAGTGGTGTGGGCACCTCAGCCACCCAGTACTTC	CASGVGTSATQYF
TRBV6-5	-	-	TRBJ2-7	TGTGCCAGCAGTTACCGTGGGAAGAACTGCGAGCAGTACTTC	CASSYRGKNCEQYF